One and the same sample provided the 9 T cell receptor beta chains below, sequenced in a study of blood T cell repertoires in COVID-19. Here immunoSEQ multiplex PCR was the method, and the copy in TCRdb shows in-frame clones only, minus some. The table lists 50,000 to 70,000 clones, around three quarters of them singletons, with roughly 3% in the top ten. The material sequenced was peripheral blood. All receptors come from a man aged 55 to 69 with acute or convalescent COVID-19.

This clone occurred once. V is TRBV7-2 and J is TRBJ1-5; tentative D call: TRBD1 (5 bases). V was shortened by 9 bases and J by 7 bases, with 13 bases between the two germline ends. This CDR3 has 12 amino acids. Germline assignment: CDR1 SGHTA and CDR2 FQGNSA. This chain's CDR3 is CASGQHGQPQHF. For the CDR3, the DNA is TGTGCCAGTGGACAACACGGGCAGCCCCAGCATTTT.

This clone was seen more than once but under ten times. This chain links TRBV7-2 with TRBJ2-1; 10 bases map to TRBD1. The CDR3 has 18 residues. Germline V gene lookup returns CDR1 SGHTA and CDR2 FQGNSA. The junction had 7 bases not matched to a gene; V was cut back by 0 bases and J by 2 bases. The CDR3 sequence: CASSLAVLTGGAYNEQFF. The CDR3, as DNA: TGTGCCAGCAGCTTAGCGGTTTTGACAGGGGGCGCCTACAATGAGCAGTTCTTC.

Only one count was recorded for this clone. V is TRBV15 and J is TRBJ1-2, with D possibly TRBD1 on 6 matching bases. Germline V gene sequence: CDR1 LNHNV, CDR2 YYDKDF (reference sequence). The CDR3 loop spans 14 amino acids. The germline V and J ends were trimmed by 0 bases and 4 bases, with 9 bases remaining between them. The CDR3 protein is CATSRETGLYGYTF. Here the CDR3 DNA reads TGTGCCACCAGCAGAGAGACAGGCCTCTATGGCTACACCTTC.

The V and J genes are TRBV24-1 and TRBJ2-1, with TRBD2 matching over 7 bases. Germline V lookup: CDR1 KGHDR, CDR2 SFDVKD. V gave up 0 bases and J gave up 1 base; unmatched junction bases: 5. This CDR3 has 17 residues. The CDR3 nucleotides read TGTGCCACCAGTGATTTGAGCGGGATGGGTTCCTACAATGAGCAGTTCTTC. Translating gives CATSDLSGMGSYNEQFF.

This chain joins TRBV28 and TRBJ1-4; no reliable D call. V was clipped by 4 bases and J by 0 bases, with 12 bases between them. This CDR3 is 16 amino acids long. Germline values: CDR1 MDHEN, CDR2 SYDVKM. The CDR3 DNA sequence: TGTGCCAGCAGTTCCCCCCACACAACAACTAATGAAAAACTGTTTTTT. It encodes CASSSPHTTTNEKLFF.

The chain combines TRBV28 with TRBJ2-3, with D perhaps matching TRBD1 (8 bases). Germline CDR1 MDHEN, CDR2 SYDVKM. V shed 9 bases and J shed 6 bases, with 16 bases lying between them. CDR3 length: 13 residues. The CDR3 region has the DNA TGTGCCAGTTGGGGGGGACAGGAGGATACGCAGTATTTT. Translating gives CASWGGQEDTQYF.

The chain carries TRBV18 and TRBJ1-1; 11 bases match TRBD1. V dropped 4 bases and J dropped 4; count of bases not matched to a gene: 8. The CDR3 totals 16 residues. Germline lookup yields CDR1 KGHSH and CDR2 LQKENI. This CDR3 is CASSQSGGTGGTEAFF. CDR3 in DNA: TGTGCCAGCTCACAGTCAGGAGGGACAGGGGGCACTGAAGCTTTCTTT.

The chain carries TRBV15 and TRBJ1-4; TRBD1 agrees at 10 bases. The CDR3 is 16 residues long. V shed 0 bases and J 6 bases; nucleotides not matched to a gene: 4. The germline gives CDR1 LNHNV, CDR2 YYDKDF (reference sequence). DNA of the CDR3: TGTGCCACCAGCAGAGATCACGGGACAGGGGATGAAAAACTGTTTTTT. Residues: CATSRDHGTGDEKLFF.

This clone was counted many times. The genes are TRBV15 and TRBJ2-1, with D possibly being TRBD2 (6 bases). CDR1 is LNHNV, CDR2 YYDKDF, per germline (reference sequence). The CDR3 runs to 14 residues. The ends were cut back, 1 base at V and 8 bases at J, with 12 bases in the middle. The CDR3 reads CATSRGGDRDEQFF. The DNA for the CDR3 is TGTGCCACCAGCAGAGGGGGGGATAGGGATGAGCAGTTCTTC.